A single sample gave rise to the 22 T cell receptor beta chains below, sequenced in a study of shared clonotypes between healthy human individuals. The protocol was immunoSEQ multiplex PCR, while the TCRdb copy is restricted to in-frame clones and leaves out a portion. This sample has 1,400,000 or so clones; about 98.5% occur once, and the top ten carry around 0.38%. The source material was naive CD4+ T cells sorted from blood. This sample's subset: CD45RA+ positively selected. These receptors all come from a man aged 25 to 40 in good health.

The gene calls are TRBV2 and TRBJ2-1, with D tentatively TRBD2 (6 bases). The CDR3 totals 14 residues. V was clipped by 3 bases and J by 6 bases, with 12 bases between them. Per germline, CDR1 SNHLY and CDR2 FYNNEI. CDR3 nucleotides: TGTGCCAGCAGTGATTCGGGAGTGGGCAATGAGCAGTTCTTC. This translates into CASSDSGVGNEQFF.

V is TRBV11-2 and J is TRBJ2-1; 7 bases are shared with TRBD1. Germline lookup yields CDR1 SGHAT and CDR2 FQNNGV. V gave up 1 base and J gave up 9 bases; unmatched junction bases: 9. This CDR3 region has 15 residues. CDR3 sequence reads: CASSLAGTVNGEQFF. In DNA, the CDR3 is TGTGCCAGCAGCTTAGCGGGGACAGTGAATGGTGAGCAGTTCTTC.

The V and J genes are TRBV7-9 and TRBJ2-7; 9 nucleotides line up with TRBD1. CDR3 size: 15 residues. The germline V gene encodes CDR1 SEHNR and CDR2 FQNEAQ (reference sequence). Trimming at V came to 8 bases and at J to 2 bases, leaving 10 bases not matched to a gene. The DNA for the CDR3 is TGTGCCAGCGGGTGGGACAGGGAGGGACCCTACGAGCAGTACTTC. This sequence encodes CASGWDREGPYEQYF. The variable domain in full, completed from reference TRBV7-9 and TRBJ2-7, reads DTGVSQNPRHKITKRGQNVTFRCDPISEHNRLYWYRQTLGQGPEFLTYFQNEAQLEKSRLLSDRFSAERPKGSFSTLEIQRTEQGDSAMYLCASGWDREGPYEQYFGPGTRLTVT.

The V and J genes are TRBV7-2 and TRBJ2-7, with 9 nucleotides matching TRBD2. J was trimmed by 2 bases and V by 1 base; bases with no gene match: 6. The CDR3 spans 16 residues. CDR1 SGHTA and CDR2 FQGNSA come from the germline V gene. CDR3 sequence (DNA): TGTGCCAGCAGCTTAGTCAGACTAGCGGAGACCTACGAGCAGTACTTC. It yields the protein CASSLVRLAETYEQYF.

The V gene is TRBV19, the J gene TRBJ1-5; 8 bases line up with TRBD1. Germline V CDR1 and CDR2: LNHDA, SQIVND (reference sequence). This CDR3 has 17 residues. V was clipped by 1 base and J by 5 bases; unmatched bases: 10. CDR3 amino acids: CASSIVGRGRPDQPQHF. CDR3 sequence (DNA): TGTGCCAGTAGTATAGTTGGCAGGGGGCGCCCGGATCAGCCCCAGCATTTT.

The rearrangement joins TRBV11-2 to TRBJ2-7; maybe TRBD1 (6 bases). The CDR3 is made up of 15 amino acids. CDR1 is SGHAT and CDR2 is FQNNGV in the germline V gene. Trimming pared 1 base from V and 3 bases from J, leaving 13 bases between. CDR3 sequence reads: CASSLGARGLYEQYF. The CDR3 nucleotides read TGTGCCAGCAGCTTAGGGGCCAGGGGCCTCTACGAGCAGTACTTC.

The J gene is TRBJ2-7, the V gene TRBV5-1; 14 nucleotides agree with TRBD2. The junction had 8 bases not matched to a gene; V was cut back by 3 bases and J by 3 bases. Germline values: CDR1 SGHRS, CDR2 YFSETQ. The CDR3 loop spans 17 amino acids. The CDR3, as DNA: TGCGCCAGCAGCTCCGGACTAGCGGGAGGACTCCACTACGAGCAGTACTTC. Its translation: CASSSGLAGGLHYEQYF.

This chain links TRBV25-1 with TRBJ2-7; a weak D match, TRBD2 (7 bases). Trimming removed 5 bases from V and 3 bases from J, with 17 bases in between. This CDR3 has 15 residues. Germline CDR1 MGHDK, CDR2 SYGVNS. This CDR3 reads CASSLSAGEGYEQYF. CDR3 nucleotides: TGTGCCAGCAGTTTATCGGCAGGGGAGGGCTACGAGCAGTACTTC.

The chain uses TRBV27 and TRBJ2-7, with D possibly being TRBD1 or TRBD2 (5 bases each). Trimming pared 5 bases from V and 2 bases from J, leaving 19 bases between. CDR1 and CDR2 (germline): MNHEY, SMNVEV (reference sequence). The CDR3 consists of 16 residues. The CDR3 nucleotides read TGTGCCAGCAGTCTCCGGGGCCTGGATGGGACCTACGAGCAGTACTTC. Protein product: CASSLRGLDGTYEQYF.

This rearrangement joins TRBV12-2 to TRBJ2-7. TRBV12-2 is shown as a pseudogene. This CDR3 is built from 17 residues. Here the CDR3 DNA reads TGTGCAAGTCGCTTAGGAGGAGGGGGAGTTAAGGTCTACGAGCAGTACTTC. This codes for CASRLGGGGVKVYEQYF.

This CDR3 reads CASSPRGGSEQYF. CDR3 bases: TGTGCCAGCAGCCCTAGAGGAGGGTCCGAGCAGTACTTC. V and J are TRBV11-2 and TRBJ2-7; possibly TRBD2 for D (6 bases). The V gene's germline CDR1 is SGHAT and CDR2 FQNNGV. Trimming took off 5 bases at V and 6 bases at J, with 14 bases between the two ends. CDR3 length equals 13 residues.

The CDR3 protein is CASSQGFVLTETNEQFF. DNA of the CDR3: TGTGCCAGCAGCCAAGGTTTCGTTTTGACAGAGACTAATGAGCAGTTCTTC. The chain couples TRBV14 to TRBJ2-1; D is possibly TRBD1 (5 bases). Germline loops: CDR1 SGHDN, CDR2 FVKESK. The CDR3 has 17 amino acids. Between the trimmed V and J ends, which lost 1 base and 7 bases, there was a span of 20 bases.

This chain joins TRBV6-1 and TRBJ2-7, with 13 bases aligning to TRBD2. The V gene's germline CDR1 is MNHNS and CDR2 SASEGT. The CDR3 runs 15 residues. After removal of 4 bases from V and 5 bases from J, the junction contained 5 bases not matched to a gene. In DNA, the CDR3 is TGTGCCAGCAGTGGTGGACTAGCGGGAGCCGACGAGCAGTACTTC. Translated, it gives CASSGGLAGADEQYF.

The J gene is TRBJ2-1, the V gene TRBV11-3; TRBD1 might be the D (7 bases). The CDR3 has 14 amino acids. In germline, CDR1 is SGHNT, CDR2 YENEEA. Trimming cost V 11 bases and J 6 bases, with 20 bases left between them. CDR3 loop: CAVEAGGPLNEQFF. CDR3 nucleotide sequence: TGTGCCGTAGAGGCAGGGGGGCCCCTCAATGAGCAGTTCTTC.

CDR3 nucleotides: TGCGCCAGCAGTGAGTCACTGAAGGGGCAGTTCTTC. As protein: CASSESLKGQFF. The V call is TRBV10-1, the J call TRBJ2-1; no clear D gene. Trimming pared 0 bases from V and 12 bases from J, leaving 9 bases between. From germline, CDR1 is WNHNN and CDR2 SYGVQD (reference sequence). The CDR3 contains 12 residues.

This clone has a single count. The genes are TRBV7-8 and TRBJ1-1; 9 nucleotides line up with TRBD1. J lost 6 bases, V lost 7 bases, and 15 bases had no gene match. Germline lookup yields CDR1 SGHVS and CDR2 FQNEAQ. The CDR3 is 16 residues long. CDR3: CASNLLHRGPAAEAFF. In DNA form, the CDR3 reads TGTGCCAGCAACCTCCTCCACAGGGGGCCGGCTGCTGAAGCTTTCTTT.

V and J are TRBV13 and TRBJ2-6; 8 bases align to TRBD1. The CDR3 runs to 18 residues. Per germline, CDR1 PRHDT and CDR2 FYEKMQ (reference sequence). Trimming cost V 5 bases and J 0 bases; bases outside gene matches: 9. The CDR3 DNA sequence: TGTGCCAGCAGCCCCAGCGCAGGGGGCGTCTCTGGGGCCAACGTCCTGACTTTC. Amino acid sequence: CASSPSAGGVSGANVLTF.

The chain carries TRBV11-2 and TRBJ2-7; D is unresolved. Per germline, CDR1 SGHAT and CDR2 FQNNGV. This CDR3 is built from 12 residues. The V and J ends lost 2 bases and 6 bases respectively, with 8 bases between them. CDR3 DNA sequence: TGTGCCAGCAGCTTATTCGACGGCGAGCAGTACTTC. Protein sequence: CASSLFDGEQYF.

V usage is TRBV11-2 and J usage is TRBJ2-3; 8 positions match TRBD1. Germline loops: CDR1 SGHAT, CDR2 FQNNGV. This CDR3 is 13 amino acids long. The junction had 4 bases not matched to a gene; V was cut back by 6 bases and J by 5 bases. The CDR3 protein is CASRLTGVDTQYF. The CDR3 coding sequence is TGTGCCAGCAGGCTGACAGGGGTAGATACGCAGTATTTT.

CDR3 DNA: TGTGCCAGCACCGGACAGAAGGCCCAGTACTTC. This sequence encodes CASTGQKAQYF. The rearrangement joins TRBV6-6 to TRBJ2-5; maybe TRBD1 (6 bases). CDR3 length: 11 amino acids. Germline lookup yields CDR1 MNHNY and CDR2 SVGAGI (reference sequence). Trimming shortened V by 7 bases and J by 9 bases, and 12 bases separated the two germline ends.

The rearrangement uses TRBV7-3 and TRBJ2-7, with 11 bases that match TRBD2. Trimming at V came to 5 bases and at J to 3 bases, leaving 15 bases not matched to a gene. The CDR3 consists of 18 residues. In germline, CDR1 is SGHTA, CDR2 FQGTGA. The CDR3 loop is CASSDHKGLADYLYEQYF. The CDR3 coding sequence is TGTGCCAGCAGCGACCATAAGGGACTAGCGGACTATCTCTACGAGCAGTACTTC.

V usage is TRBV27 and J usage is TRBJ2-1; TRBD1 might be the D (6 bases). Germline CDR1 MNHEY, CDR2 SMNVEV (reference sequence). This CDR3 comprises 15 residues. V dropped 5 bases and J dropped 1 base, with 12 bases sitting between them. CDR3 DNA: TGTGCCAGCAGTGTACAGGGCCGTTCCTACAATGAGCAGTTCTTC. Its protein is CASSVQGRSYNEQFF.